These 8 T cell receptor beta chains came from one sample sequenced in a study of T cell responses to AZD1222 COVID-19 vaccine. Sequenced by immunoSEQ multiplex PCR; TCRdb stores in-frame clones only, minus some. The sample has around 100,000 clones, less than 90% seen once. The material sequenced was peripheral blood, taken on day 0 of AZD1222 vaccination. These receptors were taken from an adult in good health.

V and J are TRBV25-1 and TRBJ2-2; TRBD1 aligns across 8 bases. Germline CDR1 reads MGHDK; CDR2 reads SYGVNS. V was clipped by 3 bases and J by 7 bases; unmatched bases: 16. The CDR3 has 18 amino acids. The DNA of the CDR3 is TGTGCCAGCAGTGAGCTCCTTGGACAGGGTTTGACGGTCGGGGAGCTGTTTTTT. Its protein product is CASSELLGQGLTVGELFF.

The chain has TRBV7-9 and TRBJ1-1; D is unclear. Germline CDR1 SEHNR, CDR2 FQNEAQ (reference sequence). Trimming stripped 0 bases from V and 1 base from J, with 9 bases between. CDR3 size: 15 residues. For the CDR3, the DNA is TGTGCCAGCAGCTTAGCCTCGGCAGGGAACACTGAAGCTTTCTTT. Translation gives CASSLASAGNTEAFF.

The chain has TRBV19 and TRBJ1-6, with D unclear. This CDR3 has 14 amino acids. CDR1 and CDR2 (germline): LNHDA, SQIVND (reference sequence). V was clipped by 8 bases and J by 0 bases, with 8 bases between them. The CDR3 region is CASLGSSYNSPLHF. The CDR3 nucleotides read TGTGCCAGTCTTGGCAGCTCCTATAATTCACCCCTCCACTTT.

The J gene is TRBJ1-2, the V gene TRBV27, with a weak D call TRBD1 (5 bases). V was clipped by 7 bases and J by 1 base, with 13 bases between them. This CDR3 contains 14 residues. CDR1 is MNHEY and CDR2 is SMNVEV in the germline V gene (reference sequence). CDR3 DNA: TGTGCCAGCACCCCAACAGGCAATAACTATGGCTACACCTTC. It encodes CASTPTGNNYGYTF.

The CDR3: CASSPQEIVTEAFF. In DNA form, the CDR3 reads TGTGCCAGCTCACCTCAGGAGATTGTCACTGAAGCTTTCTTT. The chain links TRBV18 to TRBJ1-1, with D unclear. The V end was cut by 3 bases, the J end by 4 bases, with 12 bases between. Looked up from germline, CDR1 is KGHSH and CDR2 is LQKENI. The CDR3 extends over 14 amino acids.

The CDR3 sequence: CASSEVSGGANVLTF. The CDR3 DNA reads TGTGCCAGCAGTGAAGTATCAGGGGGGGCCAACGTCCTGACTTTC. This chain links TRBV6-1 with TRBJ2-6, with a possible D match to TRBD1 (5 bases). Between the trimmed V and J ends, which lost 1 base and 4 bases, there was a span of 8 bases. The CDR3 sequence is 15 residues long. Germline CDR1 MNHNS, CDR2 SASEGT.

V usage is TRBV5-1 and J usage is TRBJ2-5; D is unresolved. The V gene lost 0 bases and the J gene lost 5 bases, with 11 bases spanning the gap. Germline V gives CDR1 SGHRS, CDR2 YFSETQ. The CDR3 extends over 14 amino acids. The CDR3, as DNA: TGCGCCAGCAGCTTGGAGCCCGGTAGTGAGACCCAGTACTTC. It specifies CASSLEPGSETQYF.

There are a few counts of this clone. The V call is TRBV18, the J call TRBJ1-4; no firm D call. Looked up from germline, CDR1 is KGHSH and CDR2 is LQKENI. The CDR3 contains 15 residues. The V gene lost 5 bases and the J gene lost 7 bases, with 17 bases spanning the gap. CDR3 amino acids: CASSTSAGEGEKLFF. Written as DNA, the CDR3 is TGTGCCAGCTCAACCTCGGCGGGAGAGGGTGAAAAACTGTTTTTT.